The T cell receptor (beta chain) described here comes from a study of T cell responses to AZD1222 COVID-19 vaccine. Clones were read by immunoSEQ multiplex PCR, and TCRdb kept only the in-frame ones, dropping some. This sample carries some 200,000 clones, approximately 92% of them seen once, and the ten largest clones take 10%. Regarding the study as a whole: Regions left unmutated in variants are reportedly the target of nearly half of spike-specific TCRs. There were repertoire samples only from the period after the peak T cell response.

There are 15 residues in the CDR3. Trimming cost V 7 bases and J 5 bases; bases outside gene matches: 7. In germline, CDR1 is MNHNY, CDR2 SVGAGI (reference sequence). This clone was seen only once. Its cognate antigen is unknown. This receptor was taken from an adult in good health. The sequences come from peripheral blood, collected on day 0 of AZD1222 vaccination. This chain connects TRBV6-6 to TRBJ2-5, with TRBD2 identical over 13 bases. CDR3 in DNA: TGTGCCAGCACTCTCGGACTAGCGGGGGAGGAGACCCAGTACTTC. It yields the protein CASTLGLAGEETQYF.